This paragraph covers one TCR beta chain sequence. Per the study methods: By means of reference gene primer amplification, nucleated cell counts were estimated. The table came from immunoSEQ multiplex PCR; TCRdb's copy has only in-frame clones and leaves some out. The DNA gave D and trimming, while V, J and clone size come from that table. The sample lists under 250,000 clones; roughly four fifths were seen once. This specimen belongs to a study of blood T cell repertoires in COVID-19. Germline CDR1 and CDR2: KGHDR and SFDVKD. The CDR3 extends over 15 amino acids. The ends were cut back, 4 bases at V and 3 bases at J, with 11 bases in the middle.

Material: peripheral blood. The chain uses TRBV24-1 and TRBJ1-4; D possibly corresponds to TRBD1 (5 bases). The clonotype was recovered from a woman aged 25 to 45 who had recovered from COVID-19. As DNA, the CDR3 is TGTGCCACCAGTGACCCCAGGGCAGCTAATGAAAAACTGTTTTTT. Translation gives CATSDPRAANEKLFF.